Listed below are T cell receptor beta chains from one sample, sequenced in a study of cytomegalovirus exposure and HLA in healthy donors. Some clones are missing from TCRdb's copy, which holds only in-frame ones; the method was immunoSEQ multiplex PCR. The top ten clones hold less than 2% of a sample with approximately 130,000 clones, around 78% of them seen once. The sample was PBMCs. The receptor set was obtained from a female donor in good health and CMV-seropositive. Each CDR3 is given with its conserved first and last residue.

V gene	J gene	CDR3 protein
TRBV15	TRBJ1-2	CATSRDSNYGYTF
TRBV7-3	TRBJ1-1	CASSLTSGANTEAFF
TRBV5-5	TRBJ2-3	CASSGRVWAGVGDTQYF
TRBV29-1	TRBJ2-5	CSVAGGLGETQYF
TRBV20-1	TRBJ1-1	CSPHMNTEAFF
TRBV7-3	TRBJ2-1	CASSLTVLDEQFF
TRBV5-4	TRBJ1-2	CASTETVNYGYTF
TRBV10-2	TRBJ1-3	CASSAAGAGNTIYF
TRBV9	TRBJ1-3	CATGTGGSGNTIYF
TRBV30	TRBJ1-2	CACTRGIYGYTF
TRBV7-6	TRBJ1-1	CASSVQGVGTEAFF
TRBV6-6	TRBJ2-1	CASSYSRGSDEQFF
TRBV5-1	TRBJ1-3	CASSLVQGSGNTIYF
TRBV18	TRBJ2-2	CASSPGTKKNTGELFF
TRBV19	TRBJ1-5	CASSMEQDGQPQHF
TRBV9	TRBJ2-3	CASSVDSLAGESDTQYF
TRBV7-9	TRBJ1-1	CSSSPISGAEAFF
TRBV6-5	TRBJ1-4	CASSGNFATNEKLFF
TRBV5-4	TRBJ2-7	CASSLRAGGPYEQYF
TRBV13	TRBJ2-7	CASSSLAENSYEQYF
TRBV5-6	TRBJ2-7	CASSLTGTGINEQYF
TRBV6-1	TRBJ2-3	CASSGHSLAGGPSDTQYF
TRBV5-1	TRBJ2-7	CASSEGLAGLLEQYF
TRBV5-1	TRBJ1-3	CASRLTYGTDSGNTIYF
TRBV18	TRBJ2-7	CASSPFRSSGTAYEQYF
TRBV11-2	TRBJ1-1	CAGSFRQGATEAFF
TRBV28	TRBJ2-3	CASSGTSVNRDTQYF
TRBV14	TRBJ2-1	CASSPSRTSGRWEQFF
TRBV15	TRBJ2-7	CATSEEIEGYEQYF
TRBV10-3	TRBJ1-2	CAINTQGYGYTF
TRBV21-1	TRBJ1-6	CASSKEQDYNSPLHF
TRBV7-9	TRBJ2-1	CASSLGLAGAGEQFF
TRBV7-6	TRBJ1-1	CASSLDRNTEAFF
TRBV28	TRBJ2-5	CASSRGGQGETQYF
TRBV28	TRBJ1-4	CASSSNTGTGFEKLFF
TRBV5-1	TRBJ1-6	CASSRTEDRAVTSPLHF
TRBV2	TRBJ2-1	CASWEGLAVNEQFF
TRBV6-1	TRBJ2-3	CASSQQASTDTQYF
TRBV5-6	TRBJ1-2	CASSLLGRDYGYPF
TRBV11-2	TRBJ2-2	CASSFPSGSGNTGELFF
TRBV4-1	TRBJ1-2	CASSQDHSPNYGYTF
TRBV11-2	TRBJ2-5	CASSLGGPWETQYF
TRBV5-4	TRBJ1-5	CASSSGGLGQPQHF
TRBV5-1	TRBJ2-1	CASSPGPGEQFF
TRBV5-4	TRBJ2-7	CASSLAGGFSYEQYF
TRBV4-1	TRBJ2-7	CASSHEQGGAYEQYF